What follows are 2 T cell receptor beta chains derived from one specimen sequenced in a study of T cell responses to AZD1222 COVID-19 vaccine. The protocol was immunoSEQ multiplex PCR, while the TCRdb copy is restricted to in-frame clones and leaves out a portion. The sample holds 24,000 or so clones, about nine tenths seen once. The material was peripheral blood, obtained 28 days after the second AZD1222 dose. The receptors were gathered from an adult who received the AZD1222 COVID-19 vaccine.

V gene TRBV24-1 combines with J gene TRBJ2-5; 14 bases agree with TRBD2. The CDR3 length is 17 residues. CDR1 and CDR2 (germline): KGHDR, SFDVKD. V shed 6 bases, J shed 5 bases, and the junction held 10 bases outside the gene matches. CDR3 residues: CATSSGTSGSFVETQYF. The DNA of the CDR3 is TGTGCCACCAGTTCCGGGACTAGCGGGAGCTTTGTGGAGACCCAGTACTTC.

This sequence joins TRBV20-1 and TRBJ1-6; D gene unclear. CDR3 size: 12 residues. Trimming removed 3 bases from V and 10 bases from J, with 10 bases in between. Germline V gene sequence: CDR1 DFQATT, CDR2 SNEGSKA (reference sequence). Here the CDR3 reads CSASTSQSPLHF. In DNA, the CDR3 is TGCAGTGCTAGTACATCACAGTCACCCCTCCACTTT.